This TCR beta chain was sequenced in a study of cytomegalovirus exposure and HLA in healthy donors (dated by TCRdb to 2017 to 2019). About the study as a whole: According to an earlier analysis of 587 of the donors, roughly 180 million T cells yielded over 90 million unique TCR beta sequences and 276 Gb of sequence data. Approximately 300 gigabases of sequencing data and some 85 million unique TCR sequences were included in an early release covering about 700 HLA-typed donors. Of the roughly 390 genotyped donors, 75% to 85% were placed in the genetic ancestry cluster associated with self-reported Caucasian donors. The aim of the study was to test whether cataloging public T cell receptors could identify signatures of past pathogen exposure. Using immunosequencing, the study profiled T cell repertoires from fewer than 700 subjects and related those repertoires to cytomegalovirus serostatus. A separate validation cohort of 90 to 150 different subjects was used in addition to the 666-subject first cohort. To predict cytomegalovirus infection status, the study combined high-throughput TCR immunosequencing, statistical association of individual TCRs with disease status, and machine learning. A later analysis re-examined previously published TCR beta repertoires from about 670 donors and added high-resolution HLA genotyping to investigate patterns of TCR occurrence. In the later analysis, no new phenotypic data were used to find candidate immune exposures; instead, reliance was placed on TCR beta sequences and their occurrence across donors. An earlier analysis of nearly 600 of the donors applied high-throughput TCR beta sequencing to assess whether each TCR beta V gene segment acted as functional or pseudogenic. Donor age, sex, ethnicity and CMV serostatus were compiled together with the repertoire data. Genome-wide SNP genotypes for about 60% of the 666 donors were used in a later genetic analysis, which treated that subset as a discovery cohort. All discovery cohort repertoires had been generated on a single sequencing platform. Class I and class II HLA loci were covered by the typing at four-digit resolution. Typing coverage varied by locus: 629-630 donors for A, B, C, DRB1 and DQB1; roughly 520 for DQA1; more than 600 for DPA1; roughly 450 for DPB1. Four to six DR-DQ haplotypes were handled as single units for association and clustering, since linkage in the cohort was strong. On average, around 200,000 unique TCR beta nucleotide sequences were sequenced per donor among some 430 genotyped donors of the cohort, with 15% to 20% of those sequences being non-productive. Paper-wide results and their limitations: The sequencing pipeline was judged likely to have produced a cluster of highly shared sequence variants as a technical artifact. While some public TCRs were present in many individuals, most TCR sequences turned up only very rarely across donors. The classifier was reported to diagnose cytomegalovirus status with high specificity and sensitivity in both the original and validation cohorts. In a later genetic analysis, a missense DCLRE1C variant was associated with V-gene and J-gene trimming of TCR beta chains, and the association was replicated in an independent cohort. Broadly in line with IMGT annotations, most TCR beta V segments showed up in productive rearrangements about 90% or about 30% of the time in an earlier analysis of 450 to 750 of the donors. According to a later analysis, TCR association rates differed among HLA loci, with DRB1 alleles showing the most associated TCRs and HLA-C alleles showing the fewest. Most CMV-associated TCR beta chains appeared to be HLA-restricted in a later analysis, and the HLA associations seemed to be driven largely by CMV exposure. Some IMGT-functional V segments, including TRBV6-2 and TRBV6-3, could not be told apart with the 87-base-pair reads, so those segments were excluded. Only TCR beta chains were sequenced in this cohort, and the absence of alpha or paired-chain data limited detectable features. According to a later analysis, parvovirus B19, influenza, CMV and Epstein-Barr virus appeared linked to several top co-occurrence clusters. Because counts were too low, seventeen rarely observed V segments, including chromosome 9 orphons, were left out of the earlier analysis of a few hundred of the donors. In vitro tests confirmed that three of the cytomegalovirus-associated TCR beta chains recognize cytomegalovirus antigens. The study gave a list of roughly 150 TCR beta chains associated with cytomegalovirus. Because HLA typing was unavailable for some donors at each locus, only the typed subset was used in association tests. Compared with the 666-donor mean, donors in an Asian-associated ancestry cluster had fewer N-insertions in productive TCRs, according to a later genetic analysis. It was suggested by the authors that the approach could potentially be generalized to other disease states and immunological phenotypes. Roughly uniform sequencing depth across donors was assumed in presence/absence analyses, although this assumption may not hold. When HLA alleles, especially DR and DQ, strongly co-occurred, attributing TCR associations to individual alleles was difficult. Linkage disequilibrium might explain the correlated functional status among segregating V segments, but an unknown experimental factor could not be excluded. A further reported finding was that TCR beta sequences accurately predicted the HLA-A and HLA-B alleles for most subjects in the first cohort. In a later analysis, some 17,000 TCR beta sequences were associated with specific HLA alleles at a false discovery rate of 0.05. Immune exposure information for the cohort was limited to CMV serostatus. Compared with equally common non-associated chains, HLA-associated TCR beta chains in a later analysis were more clonally expanded and had lower generation probabilities.

V lost 1 base and J lost 9 bases; the stretch between them is 18 bases long. There are 15 amino acids in the CDR3, from cysteine to phenylalanine inclusive. Only the CDR3 portion is preserved as DNA: 45 bases, with reading frame beginning at the first base. The germline V gene (reference sequence) gives CDR1 as SEHNR and CDR2 as FQNEAQ. The library was produced with the immunoSEQ multiplex PCR assay. A mixture of 60 forward primers for TCR Vbeta segments and 13 reverse primers for TCR Jbeta segments was used in the multiplex PCR. Amplification of the CDR3 region of rearranged TCR beta genes was performed with a multiplex PCR assay on genomic DNA. The amplified TCR beta libraries were sequenced on the Illumina HiSeq System as 87-base-pair reads. The study's processing was this. In a later analysis, some 80 million unique TCR beta chains were counted across the 500 to 700 repertoires, and roughly 11 million of these chains were shared by at least two donors. A nearest-neighbor algorithm error-corrected the raw reads and collapsed the reads into unique sequences, merging closely related sequences to remove PCR and sequencing errors. Alignment of CDR3 sequences to IMGT reference sequences was used to assign V, D and J gene segments. For a sequence to be retained, at least a six-nucleotide match to both a V gene segment and a J gene segment was required. A rearrangement was called productive if the CDR3 had no stop codons and remained in frame with V and J, and every other rearrangement was called non-productive. CDR3 was defined by IMGT convention, running from the second conserved V-encoded cysteine to the conserved J-encoded phenylalanine. The earlier analysis of about 530 of the donors excluded any sequence lacking an unambiguous match to a single V gene segment. In an earlier analysis of approximately 590 of the donors, V segments were called functional above 56.7% productive rearrangements and were called segregating when the between-donor standard deviation exceeded 5%. To diagnose cytomegalovirus status from the catalog of TCR beta chain sequences, a statistical classification framework was built. V and J gene assignment, in a later analysis, came from comparing TCR nucleotide sequences with IMGT/GENE-DB human TR gene sequences. Using the TCRdist pipeline, a later analysis assigned CDR3 sequences along with most-parsimonious VDJ recombination scenarios. A later analysis defined each TCR beta chain by its CDR3 amino acid sequence plus V-gene family, and excluded reads lacking a unique V-gene family. A later analysis removed 592 highly shared, low-generation-probability nucleotide sequences to deal with suspected cross-contamination and a sequencing artifact. A later analysis calculated a clonal expansion index for each public chain from normalized within-repertoire ranks of inferred template counts. In a later analysis, generation probabilities were computed using a VDJ recombination model fitted to out-of-frame rearrangements, and the results were checked against IGoR. Hypergeometric tests were used in a later analysis to score TCR-TCR, TCR-HLA and TCR-CMV co-occurrence, with a repertoire-size bias correction applied to the TCR pairs. A later analysis estimated false discovery rates by permuting HLA or CMV assignments 20 times. In a later analysis, co-occurring TCRs were grouped using DBSCAN, with TCRdist sequence similarity added in when clustering inside HLA-allele-positive subsets. For co-occurrence clustering, repertoires with fewer than 30,000 or more than 120,000 public chains were excluded, along with roughly 5 repertoires with anomalous nucleotide sharing. This immuneACCESS table, as held by TCRdb, lists in-frame sequences with V and J called but not all clones. Of the missing ones, under half trace to an unresolved V gene in checked studies; the others have no known cause. From that table come the V and J calls and clone size; the DNA was used to work out D and trimming. A total of fewer than 100,000 clones appear in this sample, around 73% of them only once. Of the sample, about 4% falls within the top ten clones.

The cohort consisted of hundreds of healthy bone marrow donors. All cohort members were sampled while nominally healthy, although unrecorded immune exposures were likely present. The donor was CMV seropositive and belonged to the group of 250 to 350 seropositive cohort members. Every donor gave a peripheral blood sample, and the peripheral blood mononuclear cells from that sample were used for TCR beta sequencing. The Qiagen DNeasy Blood Extraction Kit was used to extract genomic DNA from the blood cell samples. This clone was recorded once. It has no known antigen specificity. Per-base quality was not reported, and no clone a single base away is much larger than it.

The origin of this receptor is a middle-aged woman in good health and CMV-seropositive. The sequenced sample was PBMCs. This sequence uses TRBV7-9 and TRBJ1-2; the D gene is perhaps TRBD1, on 5 matching bases. The DNA sequence is as follows: TGTGCCAGCAGCTTAGGGGCGGGGACGCGCGACAGCTACACCTTC. It translates as CASSLGAGTRDSYTF.